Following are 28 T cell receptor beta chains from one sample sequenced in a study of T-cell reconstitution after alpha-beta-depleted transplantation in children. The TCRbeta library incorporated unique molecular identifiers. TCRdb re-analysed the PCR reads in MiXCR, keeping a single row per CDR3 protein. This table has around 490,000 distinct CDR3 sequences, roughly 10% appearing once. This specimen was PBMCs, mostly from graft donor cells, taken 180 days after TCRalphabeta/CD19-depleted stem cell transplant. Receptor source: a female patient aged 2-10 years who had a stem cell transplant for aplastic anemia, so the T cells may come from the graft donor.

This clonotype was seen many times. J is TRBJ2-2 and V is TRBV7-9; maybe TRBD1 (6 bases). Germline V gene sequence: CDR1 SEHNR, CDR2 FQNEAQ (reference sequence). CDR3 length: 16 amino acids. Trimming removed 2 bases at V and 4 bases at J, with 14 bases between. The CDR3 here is CASSLSAGASTGELFF. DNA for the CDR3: TGTGCCAGCAGCTTAAGTGCAGGGGCCTCCACCGGGGAGCTGTTTTTT.

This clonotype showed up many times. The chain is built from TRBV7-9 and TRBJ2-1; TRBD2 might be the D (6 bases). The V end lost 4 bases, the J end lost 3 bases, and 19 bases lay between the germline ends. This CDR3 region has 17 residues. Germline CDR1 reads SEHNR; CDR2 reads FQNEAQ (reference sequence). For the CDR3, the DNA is TGTGCCAGCAGCTATACGGGAGAGCTCCCTCGCTACAATGAGCAGTTCTTC. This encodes CASSYTGELPRYNEQFF.

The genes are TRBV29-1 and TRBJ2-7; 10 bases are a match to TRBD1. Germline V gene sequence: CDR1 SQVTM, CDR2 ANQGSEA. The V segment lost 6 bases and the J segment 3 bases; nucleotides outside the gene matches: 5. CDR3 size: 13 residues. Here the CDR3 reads CSVKDRGLYEQYF. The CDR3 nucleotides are TGCAGCGTGAAAGACAGGGGGCTCTACGAGCAGTACTTC.

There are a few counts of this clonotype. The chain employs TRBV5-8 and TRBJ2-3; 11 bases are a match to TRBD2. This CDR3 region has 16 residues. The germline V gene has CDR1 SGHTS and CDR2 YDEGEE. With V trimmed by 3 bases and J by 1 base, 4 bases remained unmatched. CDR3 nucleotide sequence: TGTGCCAGCAGCTCCGGGACTAGCGGACGCACAGATACGCAGTATTTT. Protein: CASSSGTSGRTDTQYF.

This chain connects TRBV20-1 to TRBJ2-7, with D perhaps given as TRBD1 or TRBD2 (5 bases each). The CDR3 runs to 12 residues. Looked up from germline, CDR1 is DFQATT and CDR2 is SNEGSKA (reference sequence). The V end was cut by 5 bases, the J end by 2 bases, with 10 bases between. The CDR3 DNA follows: TGCAGTGCTGGGGTGGGGGCCTACGAGCAGTACTTC. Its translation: CSAGVGAYEQYF.

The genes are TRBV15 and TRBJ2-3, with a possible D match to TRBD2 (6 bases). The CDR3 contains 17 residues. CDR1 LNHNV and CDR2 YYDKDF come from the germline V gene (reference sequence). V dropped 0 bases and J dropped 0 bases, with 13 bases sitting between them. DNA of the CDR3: TGTGCCACCAGCAGAGATATTATCGGGACTAGCACAGATACGCAGTATTTT. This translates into CATSRDIIGTSTDTQYF.

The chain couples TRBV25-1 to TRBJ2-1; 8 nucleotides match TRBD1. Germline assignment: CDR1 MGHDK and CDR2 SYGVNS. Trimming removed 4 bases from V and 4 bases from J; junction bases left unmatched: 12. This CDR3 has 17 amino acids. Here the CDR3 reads CASSGGVGTGTYNEQFF. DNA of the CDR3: TGTGCCAGCAGTGGAGGGGTTGGGACAGGTACTTACAATGAGCAGTTCTTC.

CDR3 nucleotide sequence: TGTGCCAGCAGAAATCGAGGGGGGGGGCTTGGCTACACCTTC. Its protein product is CASRNRGGGLGYTF. This sequence joins TRBV6-1 and TRBJ1-2; tentative D call: TRBD1 (6 bases). V lost 6 bases, J lost 7 bases, and 18 bases lay in between. Germline lookup yields CDR1 MNHNS and CDR2 SASEGT. The CDR3 contains 14 residues.

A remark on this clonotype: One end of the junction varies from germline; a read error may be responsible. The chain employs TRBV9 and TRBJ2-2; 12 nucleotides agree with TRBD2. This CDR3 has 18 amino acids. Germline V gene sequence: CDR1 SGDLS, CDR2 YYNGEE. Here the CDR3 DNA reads TGTGCCAGCAGCGTAGTCTCCTCTGGACTAGCGGGAATCGGGGTGCTGTTTTTT. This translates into CASSVVSSGLAGIGVLFF.

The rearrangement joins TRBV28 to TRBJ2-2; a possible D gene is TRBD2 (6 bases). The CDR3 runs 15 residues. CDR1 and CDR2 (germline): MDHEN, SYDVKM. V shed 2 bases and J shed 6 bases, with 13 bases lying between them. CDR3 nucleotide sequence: TGTGCCAGCAGTTTAACCGGGGGTGTGGCCGGGGAGCTGTTTTTT. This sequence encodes CASSLTGGVAGELFF.

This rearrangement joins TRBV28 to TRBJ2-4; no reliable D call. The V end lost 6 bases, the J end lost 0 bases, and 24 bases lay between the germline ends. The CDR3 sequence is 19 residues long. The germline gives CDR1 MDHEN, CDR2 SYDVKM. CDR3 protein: CASSGKVSKSQLAKNIQYF. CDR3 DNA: TGTGCCAGCAGCGGAAAAGTATCCAAGTCCCAATTAGCCAAAAACATTCAGTACTTC. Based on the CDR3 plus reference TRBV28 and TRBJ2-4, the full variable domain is DVKVTQSSRYLVKRTGEKVFLECVQDMDHENMFWYRQDPGLGLRLIYFSYDVKMKEKGDIPEGYSVSREKKERFSLILESASTNQTSMYLCASSGKVSKSQLAKNIQYFGAGTRLSVL.

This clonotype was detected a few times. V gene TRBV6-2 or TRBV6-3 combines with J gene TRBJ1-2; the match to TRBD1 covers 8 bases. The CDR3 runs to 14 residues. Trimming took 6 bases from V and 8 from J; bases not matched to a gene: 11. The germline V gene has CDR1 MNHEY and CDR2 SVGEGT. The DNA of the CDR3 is TGTGCCAGCAGCCGAAATCGACAGGGGAACGGCTACACCTTC. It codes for CASSRNRQGNGYTF.

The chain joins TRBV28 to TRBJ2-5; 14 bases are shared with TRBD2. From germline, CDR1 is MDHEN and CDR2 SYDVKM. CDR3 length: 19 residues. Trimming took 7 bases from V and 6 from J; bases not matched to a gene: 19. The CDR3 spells CASTPRSGLAGGRPKTQYF. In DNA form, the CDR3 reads TGTGCCAGCACCCCCCGGTCAGGACTAGCGGGAGGCCGGCCCAAGACCCAGTACTTC.

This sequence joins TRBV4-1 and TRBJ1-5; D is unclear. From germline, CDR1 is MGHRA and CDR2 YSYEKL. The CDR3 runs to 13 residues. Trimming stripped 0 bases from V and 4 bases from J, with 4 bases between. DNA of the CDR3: TGCGCCAGCAGCCAAGAATCGAATCAGCCCCAGCATTTT. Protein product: CASSQESNQPQHF.

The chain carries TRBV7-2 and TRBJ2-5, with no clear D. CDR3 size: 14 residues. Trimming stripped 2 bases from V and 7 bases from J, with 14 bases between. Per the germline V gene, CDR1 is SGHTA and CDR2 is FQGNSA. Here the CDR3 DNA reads TGTGCCAGCAGCTTAACCTCCCGGCTAAGGACCCAGTACTTC. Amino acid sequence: CASSLTSRLRTQYF.

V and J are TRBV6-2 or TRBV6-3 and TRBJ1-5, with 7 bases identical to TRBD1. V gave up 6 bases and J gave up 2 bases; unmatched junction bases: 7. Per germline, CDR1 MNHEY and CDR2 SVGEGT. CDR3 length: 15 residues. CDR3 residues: CASSTDRDRNQPQHF. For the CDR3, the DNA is TGTGCCAGCAGCACCGACAGGGATCGCAATCAGCCCCAGCATTTT.

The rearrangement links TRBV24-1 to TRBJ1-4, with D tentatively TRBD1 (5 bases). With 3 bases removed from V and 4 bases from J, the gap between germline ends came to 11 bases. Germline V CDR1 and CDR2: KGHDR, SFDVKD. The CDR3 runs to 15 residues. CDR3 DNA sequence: TGTGCCACCAGTGATCCCGGGACGGTTAATGAAAAACTGTTTTTT. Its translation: CATSDPGTVNEKLFF.

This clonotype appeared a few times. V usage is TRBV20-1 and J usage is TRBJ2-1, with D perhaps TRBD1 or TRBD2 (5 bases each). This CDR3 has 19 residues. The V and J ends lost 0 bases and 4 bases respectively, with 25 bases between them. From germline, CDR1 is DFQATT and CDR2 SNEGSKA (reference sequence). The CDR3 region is CSAREIVARDRRIYNEQFF. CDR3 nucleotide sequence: TGCAGTGCTAGAGAGATCGTGGCTAGGGACCGTAGGATATACAATGAGCAGTTCTTC.

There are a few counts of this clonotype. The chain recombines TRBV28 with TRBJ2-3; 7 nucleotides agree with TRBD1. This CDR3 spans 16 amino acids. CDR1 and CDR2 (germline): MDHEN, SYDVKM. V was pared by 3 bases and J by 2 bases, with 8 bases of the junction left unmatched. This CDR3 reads CASSLGQLQFTDTQYF. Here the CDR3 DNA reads TGTGCCAGCAGTTTGGGACAGCTACAATTCACAGATACGCAGTATTTT.

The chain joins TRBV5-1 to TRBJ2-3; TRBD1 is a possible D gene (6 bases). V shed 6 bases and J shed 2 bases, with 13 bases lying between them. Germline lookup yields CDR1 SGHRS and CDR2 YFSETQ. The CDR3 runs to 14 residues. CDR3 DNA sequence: TGCGCCAGCACAGAGGCAGGGGCCACAGATACGCAGTATTTT. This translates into CASTEAGATDTQYF.

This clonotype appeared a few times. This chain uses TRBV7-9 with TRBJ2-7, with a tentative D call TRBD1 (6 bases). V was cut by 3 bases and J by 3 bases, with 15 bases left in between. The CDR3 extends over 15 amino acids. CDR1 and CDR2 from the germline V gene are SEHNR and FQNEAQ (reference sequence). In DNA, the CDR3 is TGTGCCAGCAGCTTTGCATCACAGGGTGGCTACGAGCAGTACTTC. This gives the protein CASSFASQGGYEQYF.

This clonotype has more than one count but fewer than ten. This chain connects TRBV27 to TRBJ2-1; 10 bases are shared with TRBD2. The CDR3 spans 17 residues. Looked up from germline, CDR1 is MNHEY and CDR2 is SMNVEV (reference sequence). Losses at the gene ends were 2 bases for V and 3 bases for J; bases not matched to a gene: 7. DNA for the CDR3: TGTGCCAGCAGTTTACCCCCACTAGCGGGATACTACAATGAGCAGTTCTTC. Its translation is CASSLPPLAGYYNEQFF.

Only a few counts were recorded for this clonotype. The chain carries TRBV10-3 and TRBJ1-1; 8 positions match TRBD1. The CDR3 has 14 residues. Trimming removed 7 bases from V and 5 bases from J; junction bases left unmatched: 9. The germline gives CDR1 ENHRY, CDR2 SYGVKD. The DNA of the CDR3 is TGTGCCATCATTCCAGACAGGGGAAGTACTGAAGCTTTCTTT. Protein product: CAIIPDRGSTEAFF.

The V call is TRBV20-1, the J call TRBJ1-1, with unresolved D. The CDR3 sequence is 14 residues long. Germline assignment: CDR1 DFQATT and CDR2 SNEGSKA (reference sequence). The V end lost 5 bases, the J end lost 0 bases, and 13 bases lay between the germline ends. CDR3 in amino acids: CSAPLGSLNTEAFF. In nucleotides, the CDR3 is TGCAGTGCTCCGCTTGGAAGCCTGAACACTGAAGCTTTCTTT.

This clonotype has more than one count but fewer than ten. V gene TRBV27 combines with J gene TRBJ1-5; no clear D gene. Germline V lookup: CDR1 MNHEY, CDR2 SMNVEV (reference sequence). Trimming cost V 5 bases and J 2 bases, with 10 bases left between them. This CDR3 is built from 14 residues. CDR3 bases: TGTGCCAGCAGTCGCGGGTCGGGCAATCAGCCCCAGCATTTT. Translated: CASSRGSGNQPQHF.

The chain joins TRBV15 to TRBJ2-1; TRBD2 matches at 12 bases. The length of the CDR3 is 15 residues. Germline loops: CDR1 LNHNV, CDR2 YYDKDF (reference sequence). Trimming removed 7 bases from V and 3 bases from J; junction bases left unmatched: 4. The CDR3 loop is CATTRTSGDYNEQFF. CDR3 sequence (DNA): TGTGCCACCACCCGGACTAGCGGGGACTACAATGAGCAGTTCTTC. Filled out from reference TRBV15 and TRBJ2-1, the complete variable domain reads DAMVIQNPRYQVTQFGKPVTLSCSQTLNHNVMYWYQQKSSQAPKLLFHYYDKDFNNEADTPDNFQSRRPNTSFCFLDIRSPGLGDTAMYLCATTRTSGDYNEQFFGPGTRLTVL.

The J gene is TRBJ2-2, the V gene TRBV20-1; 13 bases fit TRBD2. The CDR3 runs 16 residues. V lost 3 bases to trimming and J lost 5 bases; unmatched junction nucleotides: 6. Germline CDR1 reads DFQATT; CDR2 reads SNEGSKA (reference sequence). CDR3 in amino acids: CSARGLAGTWTGELFF. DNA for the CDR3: TGCAGTGCTAGGGGACTAGCGGGGACGTGGACCGGGGAGCTGTTTTTT.

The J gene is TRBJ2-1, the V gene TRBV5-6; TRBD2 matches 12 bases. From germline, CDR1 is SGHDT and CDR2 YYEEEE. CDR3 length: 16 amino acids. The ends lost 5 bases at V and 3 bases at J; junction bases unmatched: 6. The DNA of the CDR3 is TGTGCCAGCAGTTTTCTAGCGGGAGGGAACTACAATGAGCAGTTCTTC. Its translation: CASSFLAGGNYNEQFF.